These 25 T cell receptor beta chains came from one sample sequenced in a study of early T cells in non-severe SARS-CoV-2 infection (dated by TCRdb to the early 2020s). Library preparation was by 5' RACE. Sequencing was carried out with a NextSeq 500. Clones were called with MiXCR by TCRdb after fastp trimmed the public reads at Q25, and only in-frame beta chains were retained. Here each entry gathers all rows of one CDR3 protein and keeps the most common genes and DNA. Present in this sample are some 49,000 distinct CDR3 sequences, approximately 8.4% of which were seen just once. Approximately 4.6% of the sample is in the top ten clones. Sequences were obtained from whole blood. The receptor set was obtained from an adult who was a healthcare worker with PCR-confirmed SARS-CoV-2 infection or an uninfected control (not recorded which).

J is TRBJ2-3 and V is TRBV2; 10 bases match TRBD2. The CDR3 covers 15 residues. Germline CDR1 is SNHLY and CDR2 is FYNNEI. V was pared by 5 bases and J by 4 bases, with 6 bases of the junction left unmatched. In nucleotides, the CDR3 is TGTGCCAGCAGTACAAAGCGGGGGGGTGCAGATACGCAGTATTTT. Translation: CASSTKRGGADTQYF.

To note about this clonotype: A much larger clone is a single base away; this may be a read error. V is TRBV11-2 and J is TRBJ2-7, with 9 bases aligning to TRBD2. Germline V CDR1 and CDR2: SGHAT, FQNNGV. The CDR3 totals 16 residues. In DNA, the CDR3 is TGTGACAGCAGCTTAGCGCGGACTAGCGAAGGGTACGAGCAGTACTTC. The encoded protein is CDSSLARTSEGYEQYF.

The CDR3 loop is CASSPPGQGNSPLHF. In nucleotides, the CDR3 is TGTGCCAGCAGCCCCCCGGGTCAGGGGAATTCACCCCTCCACTTT. The V gene is TRBV11-2, the J gene TRBJ1-6; tentative D call: TRBD1 (6 bases). The germline V gene has CDR1 SGHAT and CDR2 FQNNGV. This CDR3 has 15 amino acids. V was clipped by 5 bases and J by 7 bases, with 15 bases between them.

There are a few counts of this clonotype. The V and J genes are TRBV28 and TRBJ2-7; TRBD2 is a possible D gene (6 bases). Per the germline V gene, CDR1 is MDHEN and CDR2 is SYDVKM. This CDR3 is built from 14 residues. V lost 8 bases and J lost 2, with 16 bases in between. CDR3 nucleotides: TGTGCCAGCTTGGGGGGTGACACTGCCTACGAGCAGTACTTC. It specifies CASLGGDTAYEQYF.

The rearrangement joins TRBV18 to TRBJ2-3; D ambiguous. The CDR3 is made up of 14 amino acids. Germline V lookup: CDR1 KGHSH, CDR2 LQKENI. V lost 1 base to trimming and J lost 3 bases, with 8 bases between them. CDR3 in DNA: TGTGCCAGCTCACCACAAGTGGGAACAGATACGCAGTATTTT. Translation: CASSPQVGTDTQYF.

This clonotype was counted at least ten times. At one end the junction does not follow the germline gene, possibly because of a read error. J is TRBJ1-1 and V is TRBV6-5, with D perhaps TRBD1 (6 bases). Germline assignment: CDR1 MNHEY and CDR2 SVGAGI. There are 18 residues in the CDR3. The CDR3 sequence is CASSYRFRRTDRNTEVFF. CDR3 bases: TGTGCCAGCAGTTACCGATTCCGAAGGACAGACCGGAACACTGAAGTTTTCTTT.

The CDR3, as DNA: TGTGCCAGCAGTAACCCTAGCGGGGCCCCCTACAATGAGCAGTTCTTC. Encoded protein: CASSNPSGAPYNEQFF. The V gene is TRBV6-2 or TRBV6-3, the J gene TRBJ2-1; 9 bases fit TRBD2. Trimming took 5 bases from V and 2 from J; bases not matched to a gene: 7. In germline, CDR1 is MNHEY, CDR2 SVGEGT. This CDR3 comprises 16 residues.

V gene TRBV12-2 combines with J gene TRBJ2-2; the tabulated D call, TRBD2, remains unverified against the DNA. TRBV12-2 is termed a pseudogene. CDR3 size: 17 residues. CDR3 residues: CARLTISAGQYTGELFF. In nucleotides, the CDR3 is TGTGCAAGGCTCACAATTTCCGCGGGCCAGTACACCGGGGAGCTGTTTTTT.

Note on this clonotype: Mismatch with germline at one junction end may stem from a read error. The chain is built from TRBV7-7 and TRBJ2-1; D gene ambiguous. This CDR3 has 13 amino acids. CDR1 and CDR2 (germline): SSHAT, FNYEAQ (reference sequence). CDR3 bases: TGTGCTAGCAGCTTAGAACCGGCCAATGAGCAGTTCTTC. This sequence encodes CASSLEPANEQFF.

There are a few counts of this clonotype. The chain joins TRBV28 to TRBJ2-5; D might be TRBD2 (6 bases). The CDR3 runs to 14 residues. V was trimmed by 6 bases and J by 3 bases, leaving 14 bases between them. Germline CDR1 reads MDHEN; CDR2 reads SYDVKM. Here the CDR3 reads CASSQRVAEETQYF. The CDR3 region has the DNA TGTGCCAGCAGCCAGAGGGTAGCGGAAGAGACCCAGTACTTC.

In this sample, this clonotype turned up a few times. The chain joins TRBV5-1 to TRBJ2-1; 9 nucleotides line up with TRBD1. From germline, CDR1 is SGHRS and CDR2 YFSETQ. The ends lost 4 bases at V and 6 bases at J; junction bases unmatched: 2. The CDR3 spans 13 residues. The CDR3 DNA follows: TGCGCCAGCAGCGTGACAGGGGGCAATGAGCAGTTCTTC. Translation gives CASSVTGGNEQFF.

In its sample, this clonotype was seen a few times. The chain couples TRBV5-5 to TRBJ2-2, with D hard to call. Per germline, CDR1 SGHKS and CDR2 YYEKEE (reference sequence). This CDR3 has 13 amino acids. Trimming removed 0 bases at V and 9 bases at J, with 9 bases between. The CDR3 sequence: CASSLAGSRELFF. As DNA, the CDR3 is TGTGCCAGCAGCTTGGCCGGGTCGAGGGAGCTGTTTTTT.

V usage is TRBV3-2 and J usage is TRBJ2-3; the DNA was not compared with TRBD1, the D call given in the table. TRBV3-2 is noted as a pseudogene. The CDR3 covers 16 residues. Here the CDR3 DNA reads TGTGCCAGCAGCCAAGACCAGGGGGCTTGGACAGATACGCAGTATTTT. Its protein is CASSQDQGAWTDTQYF.

The chain links TRBV7-2 to TRBJ1-1; possible D gene TRBD1, 6 bases. Germline assignment: CDR1 SGHTA and CDR2 FQGNSA. Trimming left V 7 bases short and J 11 bases short, with 17 bases between. The CDR3 covers 12 residues. CDR3 residues: CASTVWARGAFF. The DNA for the CDR3 is TGTGCCAGCACCGTATGGGCGAGGGGGGCTTTCTTT. The full variable domain, its missing parts supplied by reference TRBV7-2 and TRBJ1-1, is GAGVSQSPSNKVTEKGKDVELRCDPISGHTALYWYRQSLGQGLEFLIYFQGNSAPDKSGLPSDRFSAERTGGSVSTLTIQRTQQEDSAVYLCASTVWARGAFFGQGTRLTVV.

There are a few counts of this clonotype. This sequence joins TRBV14 and TRBJ1-2; D unresolved. Trimming removed 4 bases at V and 1 base at J, with 7 bases between. The CDR3 runs to 13 residues. CDR1 SGHDN and CDR2 FVKESK come from the germline V gene. CDR3 bases: TGTGCCAGCAGCCGAGCACATAACTATGGCTACACCTTC. Translated, it gives CASSRAHNYGYTF.

A few counts support this clonotype. This chain links TRBV20-1 with TRBJ2-1; tentatively, D is TRBD2 (5 bases). V was trimmed by 5 bases and J by 6 bases, leaving 20 bases between them. CDR3 length: 15 amino acids. Germline CDR1 DFQATT, CDR2 SNEGSKA (reference sequence). CDR3 residues: CSAPSLAGSINEQFF. CDR3 nucleotide sequence: TGCAGTGCTCCATCCCTGGCGGGCTCTATCAATGAGCAGTTCTTC.

The table lists this clonotype with a few counts. This sequence joins TRBV6-5 and TRBJ2-1; 9 nucleotides line up with TRBD2. The germline V gene encodes CDR1 MNHEY and CDR2 SVGAGI. The CDR3 runs 13 residues. After removal of 5 bases from V and 12 bases from J, the junction contained 8 bases not matched to a gene. CDR3 loop: CASSTRGLAGQFF. The CDR3 nucleotides are TGTGCCAGCAGTACGCGGGGACTAGCTGGGCAGTTCTTC.

This rearrangement joins TRBV5-4 to TRBJ2-1; TRBD1 is a possible D gene (8 bases). V was trimmed by 4 bases and J by 5 bases, leaving 19 bases between them. Germline CDR1 reads SGHNT; CDR2 reads YYREEE (reference sequence). CDR3 length: 16 residues. DNA for the CDR3: TGTGCCAGCAGCCGGGTCCGAGCGGGACAGGACAATGAGCAGTTCTTC. Residues: CASSRVRAGQDNEQFF.

This clonotype was seen more than once but under ten times. The chain combines TRBV6-6 with TRBJ1-1; the D is unclear. The V end lost 2 bases, the J end lost 6 bases, and 16 bases lay between the germline ends. The germline V gene has CDR1 MNHNY and CDR2 SVGAGI (reference sequence). The CDR3 runs to 15 residues. The CDR3 DNA reads as TGTGCCAGCAGTTACGCGGCGGGTCAGAGAGCTGAAGCTTTCTTT. Its translation is CASSYAAGQRAEAFF.

The chain couples TRBV18 to TRBJ2-1; 14 bases match TRBD2. J gave up 13 bases and V 0 bases, and 8 bases lay outside the gene matches. From germline, CDR1 is KGHSH and CDR2 LQKENI. The CDR3 runs to 16 residues. CDR3 sequence reads: CASSPPSGTSGGFQFF. The CDR3 DNA follows: TGTGCCAGCTCACCACCCTCCGGGACTAGCGGGGGTTTTCAGTTCTTC.

This clonotype was seen at least ten times. The chain has TRBV20-1 and TRBJ1-1; 8 nucleotides align to TRBD1. Looked up from germline, CDR1 is DFQATT and CDR2 is SNEGSKA (reference sequence). The ends lost 3 bases at V and 1 base at J; junction bases unmatched: 1. The CDR3 is made up of 13 amino acids. The CDR3 spells CSARDRANTEAFF. CDR3 bases: TGCAGTGCTAGGGACAGGGCGAACACTGAAGCTTTCTTT.

This chain joins TRBV12-5 and TRBJ2-7; unclear D gene. Germline V gene sequence: CDR1 LGHNT, CDR2 FRNRAP. CDR3 length equals 11 residues. The V end lost 7 bases, the J end lost 4 bases, and 8 bases lay between the germline ends. CDR3 amino acids: CASALTYEQYF. The CDR3, as DNA: TGTGCTAGTGCCCTGACTTACGAGCAGTACTTC.

There are a few counts of this clonotype. This chain links TRBV12-3 or TRBV12-4 with TRBJ2-5, with 7 bases aligning to TRBD1. V gave up 6 bases and J gave up 7 bases; unmatched junction bases: 8. CDR3 length: 13 amino acids. The CDR3 DNA reads TGTGCCAGCAGCCGGGACAGCCTCGGGACCCAGTACTTC. The encoded protein is CASSRDSLGTQYF.

This chain uses TRBV6-1 with TRBJ1-4, with a possible D match to TRBD1 (5 bases). V lost 7 bases and J 10 bases, leaving 10 bases between the germline ends. There are 11 residues in the CDR3. Germline values: CDR1 MNHNS, CDR2 SASEGT. The CDR3 here is CASKVGGKLFF. The CDR3 DNA sequence: TGTGCCAGCAAGGTCGGGGGAAAACTGTTTTTT.

The chain combines TRBV14 with TRBJ2-3; 7 positions match TRBD2. The germline V gene has CDR1 SGHDN and CDR2 FVKESK. Trimming took 4 bases from V and 2 from J; bases not matched to a gene: 6. The CDR3 spans 15 residues. The CDR3 DNA is TGTGCCAGCAGCCCAATCGGGACTACCACAGATACGCAGTATTTT. This sequence encodes CASSPIGTTTDTQYF.